This TCR beta chain came from a study of blood T cell repertoires in COVID-19 (dated by TCRdb to the early 2020s). Background on the whole study: Samples from collaborators originated in the United States, Italy and Spain and spanned both the acute and convalescent phases of COVID-19. The prospective study material was composed of cDNA or gDNA derived from T cells, B-cell-depleted T cells, or PBMCs. Subjects who had been exposed to COVID-19, were actively infected with it, or had recovered from it provided the deeply sampled blood TCRbeta repertoires that made up the dataset. A freely available public database, intended as a resource for researchers studying the immune response to SARS-CoV-2, is where the repertoires were released. Samples came from the ongoing ImmuneRACE study (first 160 participants) plus 1,254 subjects from 6 global collaborators. Sample metadata almost always included a de-identified subject ID, COVID-19 status, age in years and sex. Where HLA class I and class II types were available, the types were taken from metadata supplied by the sample provider, not from assay-based typing.

TCRbeta CDR3 regions were amplified from genomic DNA by means of the immunoSEQ Assay, a bias-controlled multiplex PCR. Per the original workflow: Nucleated cell counts per sample were estimated from amplification of reference gene primers within the assay. To quantify the absolute abundance of each unique TCRbeta CDR3 rearrangement, sequence reads were collapsed and filtered. For each sample, productive Simpson clonality was calculated as the square root of Simpson's diversity index over productive rearrangements. The table comes from immuneACCESS by way of TCRdb, which keeps in-frame sequences with V and J called. Part of the clones is missing from these tables; in studies checked, under half for an unresolved V gene and the rest for unknown reasons. That table furnishes V, J and clone size, whereas the DNA furnished D and trimming. In this sample the table shows 250,000 to 350,000 clones, about 87% of which occur a single time. Together, the top ten hold 7.8% of the sample.

What the work shows at the level of the full study, not this receptor alone: The amount of clinical and demographic metadata varied by source and participant and was provided uncurated.

This clone occurred once. This clone's antigen is unknown. Base-call qualities are not available, and no considerably larger clone is one nucleotide away. A second Seattle source provided samples from volunteer blood donors who had recovered from COVID-19. Whole blood was collected in K2EDTA tubes by collaborating institutions according to the institutions' own protocols. Collaborator samples were shipped for TCRbeta analysis as frozen whole blood, isolated PBMCs, or DNA extracted from either sample type. Based on the germline V gene, the CDR1 and CDR2 sequences are MDHEN and SYDVKM. The V and J ends are trimmed by 0 bases and 2 bases, leaving 5 bases between them. The CDR3 holds 14 amino acids from the cysteine to the phenylalanine. Only the CDR3 DNA stays, 42 bases, in frame from base 1.

This clonotype was sampled from a woman aged 45-59 years who had recovered from COVID-19. Rearrangement joined TRBV28 to TRBJ1-3; there is no confident call for the D gene. Source material: peripheral blood. The nucleotides are TGTGCCAGCAGTTTATGGTCTCCTGGAAACACCATATATTTT. Its translation is CASSLWSPGNTIYF.